A selection of T cell receptor beta chains follows, all from one sample in a study of T cell changes during pregnancy in multiple sclerosis. Assay: immunoSEQ multiplex PCR; the TCRdb copy retains only in-frame clones and omits some. The repertoire holds tens of thousands of clones, with around 90% as singletons. The sample consisted of CD4+ T cells from peripheral blood mononuclear cells, taken before pregnancy. These TCRs come from a female donor with multiple sclerosis, enrolled in a pregnancy study. Each CDR3 is given with its conserved first and last residue. D genes are given only for firm matches. Rows may omit the clone size; those that give it use once, few, many or a size class.

clone size: -; D gene: TRBD2; J gene: TRBJ2-1; V gene: TRBV6-5; CDR3 DNA: TGTGCCAGCAGCGTTAGCGGGTCCTTAAACAATGAGCAGTTCTTC; CDR3 protein: CASSVSGSLNNEQFF
clone size: once; D gene: -; J gene: TRBJ1-1; V gene: TRBV5-1; CDR3 DNA: TGCGCCAGCAGCCCGCCGGGGGGCACTGAAGCTTTCTTT; CDR3 protein: CASSPPGGTEAFF
clone size: -; D gene: TRBD2; J gene: TRBJ2-1; V gene: TRBV30; CDR3 DNA: TGTGCCTGGAGTCTTTCGCGACTAGCGGGAGGGGATGAGCAGTTCTTC; CDR3 protein: CAWSLSRLAGGDEQFF
clone size: -; D gene: TRBD1; J gene: TRBJ1-1; V gene: TRBV2; CDR3 DNA: TGTGCCAGCAGTGGGACAGGGGGCCTCTTGAACACTGAAGCTTTCTTT; CDR3 protein: CASSGTGGLLNTEAFF
clone size: -; D gene: TRBD1; J gene: TRBJ2-7; V gene: TRBV7-2; CDR3 DNA: TGTGCCAGCAGAACGACCGGGACAGCCTCCTACGAGCAGTACTTC; CDR3 protein: CASRTTGTASYEQYF
clone size: -; D gene: -; J gene: TRBJ1-2; V gene: TRBV30; CDR3 DNA: TGTGCCTGGAGTCAACGCAGGGCGCGACTCTATGGCTACACCTTC; CDR3 protein: CAWSQRRARLYGYTF
clone size: -; D gene: -; J gene: TRBJ1-2; V gene: TRBV15; CDR3 DNA: TGTGCCACCAGCAGGGCTTGGGGGGAAGGCTATGGCTACACCTTC; CDR3 protein: CATSRAWGEGYGYTF
clone size: -; D gene: TRBD2; J gene: TRBJ2-7; V gene: TRBV7-8; CDR3 DNA: TGTGCCAGCAGCCGCGGGACTATCTCCGAGCAGTACTTC; CDR3 protein: CASSRGTISEQYF
clone size: -; D gene: -; J gene: TRBJ2-2; V gene: TRBV7-6; CDR3 DNA: TGTGCCAGCAGCTTCTTTTTTTTCGGTGGGGCCTCGAACACCGGGGAGCTGTTTTTT; CDR3 protein: CASSFFFFGGASNTGELFF
clone size: -; D gene: TRBD1; J gene: TRBJ2-1; V gene: TRBV5-6; CDR3 DNA: TGTGCCAGCAGGGACAGGGGGCCGGCCTACAATGAGCAGTTCTTC; CDR3 protein: CASRDRGPAYNEQFF
clone size: -; D gene: TRBD2; J gene: TRBJ2-3; V gene: TRBV2; CDR3 DNA: TGTGCCAGCAGCGCAGAGGGACTAGCGGGATTCGGTGGCACAGATACGCAGTATTTT; CDR3 protein: CASSAEGLAGFGGTDTQYF
clone size: -; D gene: -; J gene: TRBJ2-2; V gene: TRBV25-1; CDR3 DNA: TGTGCCAGCAGTGGGGGGACAAGGGACACCGGGGAGCTGTTTTTT; CDR3 protein: CASSGGTRDTGELFF
clone size: -; D gene: TRBD2; J gene: TRBJ2-7; V gene: TRBV27; CDR3 DNA: TGTGCCAGCACCTCTGGACTAGCGGGAGGCCACGAGCAGTACTTC; CDR3 protein: CASTSGLAGGHEQYF
clone size: once; D gene: TRBD2; J gene: TRBJ2-4; V gene: TRBV19; CDR3 DNA: TGTGCCAGTAGTATCGAAGGACTAGCAAACATTCAGTACTTC; CDR3 protein: CASSIEGLANIQYF
clone size: -; D gene: TRBD2; J gene: TRBJ2-3; V gene: TRBV27; CDR3 DNA: TGTGCCAGCAGTCTACATAGACTAGCGGGGGGAGGATATACGCAGTATTTT; CDR3 protein: CASSLHRLAGGGYTQYF
clone size: -; D gene: -; J gene: TRBJ1-1; V gene: TRBV20-1; CDR3 DNA: TGCAGTGCTCCAGAGAACACTGAAGCTTTCTTT; CDR3 protein: CSAPENTEAFF
clone size: -; D gene: TRBD1; J gene: TRBJ1-2; V gene: TRBV29-1; CDR3 DNA: TGCAGCGTCAAGGGACAGACTCTCTATGGCTACACCTTC; CDR3 protein: CSVKGQTLYGYTF
clone size: -; D gene: -; J gene: TRBJ2-7; V gene: TRBV5-6; CDR3 DNA: TGTGCCAGCAGCTTTGGTCAGGGCTTCTCCTACGAGCAGTACTTC; CDR3 protein: CASSFGQGFSYEQYF
clone size: -; D gene: TRBD1; J gene: TRBJ2-5; V gene: TRBV25-1; CDR3 DNA: TGTGCCAGCAGTGAAGTTGACAGGGCCCAAGAGACCCAGTACTTC; CDR3 protein: CASSEVDRAQETQYF
clone size: -; D gene: TRBD2; J gene: TRBJ2-3; V gene: TRBV5-6; CDR3 DNA: TGTGCCAGCAGCTTAGAGTATAGCGGGCCCACAGATACGCAGTATTTT; CDR3 protein: CASSLEYSGPTDTQYF
clone size: -; D gene: TRBD2; J gene: TRBJ2-1; V gene: TRBV4-1; CDR3 DNA: TGCGCCAGCAGCCAAGATCGGGGTAGCGGGGTGAGCTCCTACAATGAGCAGTTCTTC; CDR3 protein: CASSQDRGSGVSSYNEQFF
clone size: -; D gene: -; J gene: TRBJ1-2; V gene: TRBV5-1; CDR3 DNA: TGCGCCAGCAGCTTGGTAGGGGATAGACATGGCTACACCTTC; CDR3 protein: CASSLVGDRHGYTF
clone size: -; D gene: TRBD1; J gene: TRBJ2-6; V gene: TRBV6-1; CDR3 DNA: TGTGCCAGCAGTGAAGTTCACCTGGACAGGGTGATTTCTGGGGCCAACGTCCTGACTTTC; CDR3 protein: CASSEVHLDRVISGANVLTF
clone size: -; D gene: TRBD2; J gene: TRBJ2-1; V gene: TRBV5-1; CDR3 DNA: TGCGCCAGCATAGGCGGGAGGGCCGACAATGAGCAGTTCTTC; CDR3 protein: CASIGGRADNEQFF
clone size: once; D gene: TRBD2; J gene: TRBJ2-3; V gene: TRBV4-3; CDR3 DNA: TGCGCCAGCAGCCCAGCTCGGGGGGGCGGGCAGCCGAGCACAGATACGCAGTATTTT; CDR3 protein: CASSPARGGGQPSTDTQYF
clone size: -; D gene: TRBD1; J gene: TRBJ2-2; V gene: TRBV5-4; CDR3 DNA: TGTGCCAGCAGGACGAGCCGGGACAGGGGGGACACCGGGGAGCTGTTTTTT; CDR3 protein: CASRTSRDRGDTGELFF
clone size: -; D gene: -; J gene: TRBJ2-7; V gene: TRBV2; CDR3 DNA: TGTGCCAGCAGTGCCTATACTAGTCGGGTCGCCGAGCAGTACTTC; CDR3 protein: CASSAYTSRVAEQYF
clone size: -; D gene: TRBD1; J gene: TRBJ2-5; V gene: TRBV27; CDR3 DNA: TGTGCCAGCAGCCGTACCGGGACAGGGGTTATTGGGACCCAGTACTTC; CDR3 protein: CASSRTGTGVIGTQYF
clone size: -; D gene: TRBD1; J gene: TRBJ2-7; V gene: TRBV11-3; CDR3 DNA: TGTGCCAGCAGCTTAGGGGGGACAGGGGCTATCTACGAGCAGTACTTC; CDR3 protein: CASSLGGTGAIYEQYF
clone size: -; D gene: TRBD2; J gene: TRBJ2-7; V gene: TRBV7-9; CDR3 DNA: TGTGCCAGCAGCGATCCCTTTAGCGGGGACTCCTACGAGCAGTACTTC; CDR3 protein: CASSDPFSGDSYEQYF
clone size: -; D gene: -; J gene: TRBJ2-1; V gene: TRBV7-2; CDR3 DNA: TGTGCCAGCAGCTGGGTGTTTGACCCACTAAGCTCCTACAATGAGCAGTTCTTC; CDR3 protein: CASSWVFDPLSSYNEQFF
clone size: -; D gene: TRBD2; J gene: TRBJ2-1; V gene: TRBV6-1; CDR3 DNA: TGTGCCAGCGCTAGCGGGAGGGCGACCTACAATGAGCAGTTCTTC; CDR3 protein: CASASGRATYNEQFF
clone size: -; D gene: TRBD1; J gene: TRBJ1-5; V gene: TRBV12-5; CDR3 DNA: TGTGCTAGTGGTTTGGGCTGGACAGGGAATCAGCCCCAGCATTTT; CDR3 protein: CASGLGWTGNQPQHF
clone size: -; D gene: TRBD1; J gene: TRBJ1-4; V gene: TRBV28; CDR3 DNA: TGTGCCAGCAGTTTGACTCAGAGAGCAGGGGGTCGGGAAAAACTGTTTTTT; CDR3 protein: CASSLTQRAGGREKLFF
clone size: -; D gene: TRBD2; J gene: TRBJ2-7; V gene: TRBV11-2; CDR3 DNA: TGTGCCAGCAGCCTTAGACTAGCGGATATCTACGAGCAGTACTTC; CDR3 protein: CASSLRLADIYEQYF
clone size: few; D gene: -; J gene: TRBJ1-3; V gene: TRBV27; CDR3 DNA: TGTGCCAGCAGCTCCAGGGGCCCTGGAAACACCATATATTTT; CDR3 protein: CASSSRGPGNTIYF
clone size: -; D gene: -; J gene: TRBJ2-7; V gene: TRBV7-2; CDR3 DNA: TGTGCCAGCAGCTTAGGATTAGCTGGGTACGAGCAGTACTTC; CDR3 protein: CASSLGLAGYEQYF